Below, one T cell receptor beta chain is given with its context. Original data processing: Estimates of nucleated cell counts were drawn from the amplification of reference gene primers. This table comes from immunoSEQ multiplex PCR, and its TCRdb copy is limited to in-frame clones, with some not included. That table supplies the V and J calls and clone size; D and trimming were determined from the DNA. This table has around 500,000 clones, 80% to 90% appearing once. This sample stems from a study of blood T cell repertoires in COVID-19. Whole-study context: The study drew acute and convalescent COVID-19 samples from the United States, Italy and Spain. T cells, B-cell-depleted T cells, or PBMCs provided the cDNA or gDNA that served as material.

The CDR3 is 17 amino acids. The V segment lost 7 bases and the J segment 2 bases; nucleotides outside the gene matches: 14. Germline V CDR1 and CDR2: LNHDA, SQIVND (reference sequence). The specimen was peripheral blood. The chain couples TRBV19 to TRBJ2-1, with 7 bases that match TRBD2. The clonotype was recovered from a human donor in a cohort sampled during active COVID-19. The CDR3 nucleotides read TGTGCCAGTACCAAAGGGCGCGGGAGCCCTCCCTACAATGAGCAGTTCTTC. It specifies CASTKGRGSPPYNEQFF.